This TCR beta chain was captured by sequencing in a study of identical twins. Germline V gene lookup returns CDR1 SGHNT and CDR2 YYREEE (reference sequence). After removal of 4 bases from V and 5 bases from J, the junction contained 8 bases not matched to a gene. The length of the CDR3 is 14 residues. MiXCR, applied by TCRdb to the 5' RACE reads, yields one record per CDR3 protein. The sample gives roughly 490,000 distinct CDR3 sequences, roughly an eighth of which show up once; about 0.94% is in the top ten. These records were also assigned to another study, of yellow fever vaccine responses in identical twins. That study adds: After vaccination, twins' T cell response reportedly seemed partly convergent, partly personalized.

Source material: CD4+ T cells sorted from blood. The genes are TRBV5-4 and TRBJ2-7; TRBD1 matches 8 bases. The sequence came from a woman between 18 and 29 years old in good health. CDR3 protein: CASSKGQGVHEQYF. As DNA, the CDR3 is TGTGCCAGCAGCAAAGGACAGGGTGTCCACGAGCAGTACTTC.